This TCR beta chain was identified during a study of T cell responses to AZD1222 COVID-19 vaccine. Overall study results and limits: Most donors were white British, females outnumbered males, and clonal diversity was possibly underestimated. Seropositivity was recorded at baseline in only a handful of AZD1222 recipients. The study found Spike-specific TCR breadth and depth rose after two AZD1222 doses. Of spike-specific TCRs, nearly half reportedly target regions left unmutated in variants.

In regard to this clone: Its target is unknown.

This table comes from immunoSEQ multiplex PCR, and its TCRdb copy is limited to in-frame clones, with some not included. The sample carries just under 90,000 clones, 88% recorded once. This TCR derives from an adult in good health. The sequencing here drew on peripheral blood, taken on day 0 of MenACWY control vaccination.

The CDR3 coding sequence is TGTGCCAGCTCACCAGGGAGTCTCTATAGCAATCAGCCCCAGCATTTT. Protein product: CASSPGSLYSNQPQHF. J is TRBJ1-5 and V is TRBV18; D remains ambiguous. The germline gives CDR1 KGHSH, CDR2 LQKENI. V was cut by 2 bases and J by 0 bases, with 11 bases left in between. The CDR3 sequence is 16 residues long.